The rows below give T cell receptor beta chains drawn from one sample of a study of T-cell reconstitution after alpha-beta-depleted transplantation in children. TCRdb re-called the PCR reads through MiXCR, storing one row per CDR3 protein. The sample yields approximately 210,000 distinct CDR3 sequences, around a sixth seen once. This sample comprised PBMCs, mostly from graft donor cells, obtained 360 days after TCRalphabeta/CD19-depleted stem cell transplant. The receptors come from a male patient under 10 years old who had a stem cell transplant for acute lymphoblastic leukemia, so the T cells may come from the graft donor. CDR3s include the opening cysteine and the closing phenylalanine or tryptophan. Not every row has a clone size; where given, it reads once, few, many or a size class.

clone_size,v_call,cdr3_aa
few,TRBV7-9,CASRRSTVRGAGLFF
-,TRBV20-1,CSATPRTGRFYGYTF
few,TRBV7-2,CASSLVFSQAYEQYF
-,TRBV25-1,CASSVSGGTGELFF
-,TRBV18,CASSRMDGANTGELFF
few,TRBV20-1,CSARDGKSYEQYF
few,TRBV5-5,CASSWMSSYNEQFF
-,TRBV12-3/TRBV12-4,CASIFNTEAFF
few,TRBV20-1,CSATKLVTDTQYF
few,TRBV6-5,CASSYSGSGANVLTF
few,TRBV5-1,CASSLRGSEDEQFF
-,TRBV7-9,CASRDRAGELFF
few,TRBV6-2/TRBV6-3,CASSHGQGSYNEQFF
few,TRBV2,CASSLDRGPGELFF
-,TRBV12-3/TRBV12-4,CASSPIRTSGGSTDTQYF
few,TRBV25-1,CASSEYGGETQYF
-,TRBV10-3,CAISAGLATNEQFF
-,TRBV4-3,CASSQVGGVQPQHF
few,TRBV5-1,CASSSQGPNEKLFF
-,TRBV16,CASSQPADRVLDSPLHF
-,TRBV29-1,CSVARGRGDKLFF
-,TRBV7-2,CASSPRPGQVFPDTRYF
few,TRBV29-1,CSGRDRGTYEQYF
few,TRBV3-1,CASRAIGNSPLHF
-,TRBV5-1,CASSFSGSGELFF
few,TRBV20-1,CSARATGGPGKPQHF
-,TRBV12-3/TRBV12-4,CASRATGASTDTQYF
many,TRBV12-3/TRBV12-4,CASSPGETQYF
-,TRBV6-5,CASSYPQGNNEQFF
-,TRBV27,CASTNRGSGNSPLHF
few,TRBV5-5,CASSPVQQGGNQPQHF
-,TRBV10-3,CAISEPGTSGGAGGSYNEQFF
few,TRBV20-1,CSARIRGDTDTQYF
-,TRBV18,CASSPGRETGELFF
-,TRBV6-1,CASSFLGGEQFF
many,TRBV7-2,CASSPPSYNEQFF
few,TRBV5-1,CASSLVRALNTEAFF
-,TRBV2,CATRQGLANYGYTF
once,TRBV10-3,CAISSGTALAYEQYF
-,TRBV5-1,CASSEPSTDTQYF
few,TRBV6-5,CASSYGDPPLNEQFF
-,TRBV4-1,CASSQVGQGMKNYGYTF
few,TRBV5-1,CASSLEGVSNYEQYF
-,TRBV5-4,CASSNGLGYEQYF
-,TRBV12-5,CASGSLAVGYEQYF
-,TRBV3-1,CASSPPYGGNEQFF
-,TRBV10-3,CAIRRLAGGPSYNEQFF
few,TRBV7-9,CASSLKGQSYEQYF
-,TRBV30,CAWRVSYEQYF
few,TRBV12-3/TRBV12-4,CASSFILYEQYF
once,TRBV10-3,CAIEGTGIGEQYF
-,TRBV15,CATSKTGDGYNEQFF
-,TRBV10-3,CAADGRNYGYTF
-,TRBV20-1,CSARVGPLYLPQHF
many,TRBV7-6,CASSFQGNTEAFF